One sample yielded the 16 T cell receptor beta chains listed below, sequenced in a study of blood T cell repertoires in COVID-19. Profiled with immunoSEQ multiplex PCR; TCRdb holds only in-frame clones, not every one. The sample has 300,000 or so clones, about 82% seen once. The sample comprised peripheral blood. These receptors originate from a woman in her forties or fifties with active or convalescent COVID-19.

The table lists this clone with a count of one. CDR3: CASSLSPGQGVPWDSYNEQFF. The CDR3 nucleotides read TGTGCCAGCAGTTTATCCCCGGGACAGGGGGTCCCTTGGGACTCCTACAATGAGCAGTTCTTC. The gene calls are TRBV27 and TRBJ2-1; TRBD1 matches 11 bases. Germline V gene sequence: CDR1 MNHEY, CDR2 SMNVEV (reference sequence). The CDR3 is 21 amino acids. J lost 0 bases, V lost 0 bases, and 13 bases had no gene match.

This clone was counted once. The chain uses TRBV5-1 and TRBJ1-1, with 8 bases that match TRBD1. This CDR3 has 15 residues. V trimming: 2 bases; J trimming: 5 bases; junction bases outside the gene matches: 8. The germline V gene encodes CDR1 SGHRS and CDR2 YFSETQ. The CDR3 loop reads CASSFPTGGKTEAFF. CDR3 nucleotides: TGCGCCAGCAGCTTCCCCACAGGGGGTAAGACTGAAGCTTTCTTT.

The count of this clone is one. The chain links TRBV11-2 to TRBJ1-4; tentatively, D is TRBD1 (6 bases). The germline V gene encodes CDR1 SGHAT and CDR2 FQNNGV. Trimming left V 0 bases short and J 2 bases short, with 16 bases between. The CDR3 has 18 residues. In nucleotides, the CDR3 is TGTGCCAGCAGCTTAGACCCACTCAGGGGAACTACTAATGAAAAACTGTTTTTT. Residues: CASSLDPLRGTTNEKLFF.

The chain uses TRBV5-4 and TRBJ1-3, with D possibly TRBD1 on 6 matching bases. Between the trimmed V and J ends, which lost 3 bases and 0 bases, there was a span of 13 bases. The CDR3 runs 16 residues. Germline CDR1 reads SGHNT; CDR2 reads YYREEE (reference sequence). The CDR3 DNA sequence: TGTGCCAGCAGCTCCCGGGACACGAGCTCTGGAAACACCATATATTTT. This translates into CASSSRDTSSGNTIYF.

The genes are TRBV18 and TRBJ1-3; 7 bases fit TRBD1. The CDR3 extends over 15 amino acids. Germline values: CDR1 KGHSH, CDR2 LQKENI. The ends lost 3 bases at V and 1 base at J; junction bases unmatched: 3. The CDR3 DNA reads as TGTGCCAGCTCACCGAGACAGGGTTCTGGAAACACCATATATTTT. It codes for CASSPRQGSGNTIYF.

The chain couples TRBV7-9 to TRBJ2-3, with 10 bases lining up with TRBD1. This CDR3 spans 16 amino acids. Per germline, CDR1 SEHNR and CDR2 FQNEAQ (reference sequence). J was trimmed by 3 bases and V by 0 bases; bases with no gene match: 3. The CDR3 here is CASSLAGQGVTDTQYF. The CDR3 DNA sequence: TGTGCCAGCAGCTTAGCCGGACAGGGGGTTACAGATACGCAGTATTTT.

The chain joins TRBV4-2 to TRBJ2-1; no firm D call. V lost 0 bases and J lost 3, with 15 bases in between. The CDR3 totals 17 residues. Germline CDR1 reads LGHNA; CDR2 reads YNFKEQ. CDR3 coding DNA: TGTGCCAGCAGCCAAGATTACGGCGGAACCTACTACAATGAGCAGTTCTTC. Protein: CASSQDYGGTYYNEQFF.

Written as DNA, the CDR3 is TGTGCCAGCAGCTTTGGCTACCAAGAGACCCAGTACTTC. It is translated as CASSFGYQETQYF. The J gene is TRBJ2-5, the V gene TRBV7-2, with unresolved D. This CDR3 is built from 13 residues. Germline lookup yields CDR1 SGHTA and CDR2 FQGNSA. The V end was cut by 3 bases, the J end by 0 bases, with 5 bases between.

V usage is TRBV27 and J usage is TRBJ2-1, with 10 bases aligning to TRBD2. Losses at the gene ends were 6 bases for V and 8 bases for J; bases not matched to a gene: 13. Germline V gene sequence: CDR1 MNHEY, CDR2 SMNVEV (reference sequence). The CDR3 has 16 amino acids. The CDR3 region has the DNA TGTGCCAGCAGCCCATTTCTAGCGGGAGCTAACCATGAGCAGTTCTTC. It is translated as CASSPFLAGANHEQFF.

CDR3 sequence reads: CAINAGGGTDTQYF. DNA of the CDR3: TGTGCCATCAATGCGGGAGGGGGGACAGATACGCAGTATTTT. The chain combines TRBV10-3 with TRBJ2-3; 9 bases map to TRBD2. Trimming removed 7 bases from V and 3 bases from J; junction bases left unmatched: 5. Germline-derived CDR1 and CDR2 are ENHRY and SYGVKD. The CDR3 is 14 amino acids.

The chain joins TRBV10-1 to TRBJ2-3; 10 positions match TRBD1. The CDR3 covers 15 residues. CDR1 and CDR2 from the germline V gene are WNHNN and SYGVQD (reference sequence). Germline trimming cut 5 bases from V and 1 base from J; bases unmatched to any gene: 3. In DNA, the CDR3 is TGCGCCAGCAGTTACGGGACAGGGGGCACAGATACGCAGTATTTT. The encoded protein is CASSYGTGGTDTQYF.

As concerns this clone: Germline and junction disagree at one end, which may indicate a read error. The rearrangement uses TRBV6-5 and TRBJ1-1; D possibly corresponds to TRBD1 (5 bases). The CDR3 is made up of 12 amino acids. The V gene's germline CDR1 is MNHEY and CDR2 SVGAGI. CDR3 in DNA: TGTGCCAGCAGTTACCGGCAGGGTGAAACTTTCTTT. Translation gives CASSYRQGETFF.

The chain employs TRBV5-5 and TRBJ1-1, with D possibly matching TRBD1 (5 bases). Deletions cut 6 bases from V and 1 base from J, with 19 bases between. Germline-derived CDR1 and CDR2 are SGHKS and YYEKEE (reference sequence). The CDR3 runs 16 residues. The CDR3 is CASTLEGEGRNTEAFF. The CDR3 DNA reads TGTGCCAGCACCCTGGAGGGAGAGGGACGGAACACTGAAGCTTTCTTT.

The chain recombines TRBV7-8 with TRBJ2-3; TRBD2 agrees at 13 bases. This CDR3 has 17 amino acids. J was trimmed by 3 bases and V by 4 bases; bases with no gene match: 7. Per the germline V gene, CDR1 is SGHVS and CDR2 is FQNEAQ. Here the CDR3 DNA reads TGTGCCAGCAGCTCTACTAGCGGGAGGGGAGGGACAGATACGCAGTATTTT. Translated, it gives CASSSTSGRGGTDTQYF.

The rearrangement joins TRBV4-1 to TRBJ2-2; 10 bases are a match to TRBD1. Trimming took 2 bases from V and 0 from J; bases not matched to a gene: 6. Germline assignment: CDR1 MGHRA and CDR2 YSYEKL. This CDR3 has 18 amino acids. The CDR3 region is CASSQRTGGLANTGELFF. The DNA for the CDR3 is TGCGCCAGCAGCCAAAGGACAGGGGGACTAGCGAACACCGGGGAGCTGTTTTTT.

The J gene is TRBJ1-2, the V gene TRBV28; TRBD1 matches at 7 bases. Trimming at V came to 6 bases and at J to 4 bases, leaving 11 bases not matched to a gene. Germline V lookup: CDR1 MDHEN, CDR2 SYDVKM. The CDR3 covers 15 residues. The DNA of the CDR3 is TGTGCCAGCAGCCCCCCACGAAACAGGGGCTATGGCTACACCTTC. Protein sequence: CASSPPRNRGYGYTF.